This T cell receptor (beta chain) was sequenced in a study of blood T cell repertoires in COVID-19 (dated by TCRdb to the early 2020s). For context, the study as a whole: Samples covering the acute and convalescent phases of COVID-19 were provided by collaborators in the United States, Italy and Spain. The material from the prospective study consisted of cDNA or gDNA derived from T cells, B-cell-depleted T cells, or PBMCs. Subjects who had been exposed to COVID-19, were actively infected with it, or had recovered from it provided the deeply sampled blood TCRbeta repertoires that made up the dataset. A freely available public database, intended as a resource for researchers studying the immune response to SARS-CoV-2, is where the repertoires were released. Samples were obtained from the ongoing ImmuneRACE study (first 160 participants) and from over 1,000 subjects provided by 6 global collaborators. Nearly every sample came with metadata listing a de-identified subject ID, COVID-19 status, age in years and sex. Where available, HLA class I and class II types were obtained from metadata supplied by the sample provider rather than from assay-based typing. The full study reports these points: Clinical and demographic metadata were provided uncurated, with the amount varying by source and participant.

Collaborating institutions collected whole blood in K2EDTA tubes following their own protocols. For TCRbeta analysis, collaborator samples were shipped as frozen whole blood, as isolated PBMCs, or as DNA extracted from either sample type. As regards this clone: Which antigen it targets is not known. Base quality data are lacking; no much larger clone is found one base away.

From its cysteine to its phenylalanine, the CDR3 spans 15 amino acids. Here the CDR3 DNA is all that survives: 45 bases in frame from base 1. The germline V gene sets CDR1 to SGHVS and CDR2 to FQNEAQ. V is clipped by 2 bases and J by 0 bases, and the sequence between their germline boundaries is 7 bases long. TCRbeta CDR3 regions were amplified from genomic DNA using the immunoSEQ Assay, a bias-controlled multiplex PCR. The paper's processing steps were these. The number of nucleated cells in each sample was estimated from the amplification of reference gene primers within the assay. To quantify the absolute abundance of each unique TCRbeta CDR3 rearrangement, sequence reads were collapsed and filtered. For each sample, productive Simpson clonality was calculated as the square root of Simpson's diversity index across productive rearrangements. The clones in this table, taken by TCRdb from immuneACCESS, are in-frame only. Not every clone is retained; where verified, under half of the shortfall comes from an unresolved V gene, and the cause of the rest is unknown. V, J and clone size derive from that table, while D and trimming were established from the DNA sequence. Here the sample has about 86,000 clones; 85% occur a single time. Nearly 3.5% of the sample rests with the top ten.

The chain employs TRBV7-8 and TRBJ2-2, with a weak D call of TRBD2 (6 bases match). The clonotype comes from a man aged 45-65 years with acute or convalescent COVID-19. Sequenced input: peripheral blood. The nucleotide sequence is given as TGTGCCAGCAGCTTACCGGGGGCGAACACCGGGGAGCTGTTTTTT. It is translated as CASSLPGANTGELFF.